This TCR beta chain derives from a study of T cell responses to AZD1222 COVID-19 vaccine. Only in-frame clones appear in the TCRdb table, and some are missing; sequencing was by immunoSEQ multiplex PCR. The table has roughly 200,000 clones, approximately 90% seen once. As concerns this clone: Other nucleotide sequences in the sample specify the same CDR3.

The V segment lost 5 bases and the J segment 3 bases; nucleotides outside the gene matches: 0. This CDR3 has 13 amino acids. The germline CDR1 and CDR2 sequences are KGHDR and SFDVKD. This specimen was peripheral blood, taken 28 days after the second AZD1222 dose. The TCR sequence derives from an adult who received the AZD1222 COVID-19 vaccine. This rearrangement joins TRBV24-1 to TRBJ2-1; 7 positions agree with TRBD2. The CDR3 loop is CATSGGSYNEQFF. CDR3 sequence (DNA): TGTGCCACCAGTGGCGGGAGCTACAATGAGCAGTTCTTC.